The 19 T cell receptor beta chains presented below share a single source sample, sequenced in a study of T cells in Graves' hyperthyroidism and ophthalmopathy. The TCR beta CDR3 regions underwent amplification using RNA transcripts as the source. The HTBI primer set served for first-round RT-PCR of the TCR CDR3. Using its own MiXCR run on the multiplex PCR reads, TCRdb lists one record per CDR3 protein. The data hold roughly 580,000 distinct CDR3 sequences, with 46% observed a single time. The sequencing sample was made of peripheral blood or thyroid tissue (not recorded which). Every receptor here comes from a young woman with Graves' hyperthyroidism.

There are many counts of this clonotype. The chain combines TRBV13 with TRBJ1-5, with D possibly being TRBD1 (5 bases). V was pared by 8 bases and J by 6 bases, with 11 bases between. This CDR3 spans 12 amino acids. Germline V lookup: CDR1 PRHDT, CDR2 FYEKMQ (reference sequence). The CDR3 DNA reads as TGTGCCAGCGGGCAGGGCAGTCAGCCCCAGCATTTT. The encoded protein is CASGQGSQPQHF.

The gene calls are TRBV19 and TRBJ1-2, with D maybe TRBD1 (6 bases). Trimming took off 5 bases at V and 0 bases at J, with 16 bases between the two ends. Germline CDR1 reads LNHDA; CDR2 reads SQIVND (reference sequence). CDR3 length: 16 residues. The CDR3 region has the DNA TGTGCCAGTAGTGAGGACAGACAAAGGGCTAACTATGGCTACACCTTC. It translates to CASSEDRQRANYGYTF.

The V call is TRBV15, the J call TRBJ2-5, with D unclear. CDR1 and CDR2 from the germline V gene are LNHNV and YYDKDF (reference sequence). This CDR3 comprises 12 residues. V dropped 5 bases and J dropped 8 bases, with 12 bases sitting between them. The CDR3 DNA is TGTGCCACCAGCGACTCGGCCGAAACCCAGTACTTC. Its protein is CATSDSAETQYF.

This clonotype was counted between two and nine times. This could be a read error, since a much larger clone is one nucleotide away. Here the CDR3 reads CASSSGGYSPLHF. CDR3 nucleotides: TGTGCCAGCAGCTCAGGGGGGTACTCACCCCTCCACTTT. The V gene is TRBV7-2, the J gene TRBJ1-6, with 7 positions matching TRBD1. This CDR3 has 13 amino acids. CDR1 SGHTA and CDR2 FQGNSA come from the germline V gene. J was trimmed by 10 bases and V by 4 bases; bases with no gene match: 4.

This clonotype was seen many times. The V call is TRBV29-1, the J call TRBJ2-7, with TRBD2 identical over 8 bases. V was clipped by 6 bases and J by 5 bases; unmatched bases: 9. Germline-derived CDR1 and CDR2 are SQVTM and ANQGSEA. This CDR3 spans 13 amino acids. CDR3 bases: TGCAGCGTCGGGACTAGGTTGACCCACGAGCAGTACTTC. The encoded protein is CSVGTRLTHEQYF.

This clonotype was picked up one time. The gene calls are TRBV7-8 and TRBJ1-4; TRBD1 matches at 9 bases. V shed 5 bases, J shed 6 bases, and the junction held 7 bases outside the gene matches. Germline CDR1 and CDR2: SGHVS and FQNEAQ. This CDR3 is 15 amino acids long. In DNA form, the CDR3 reads TGTGCCAGCAGCCCCTCCCGGACAGGGGATGAAAAACTGTTTTTT. Its translation: CASSPSRTGDEKLFF.

The V and J genes are TRBV7-9 and TRBJ1-5; D unclear. Germline assignment: CDR1 SEHNR and CDR2 FQNEAQ (reference sequence). Trimming removed 9 bases from V and 1 base from J, with 19 bases in between. The CDR3 is 16 residues long. DNA of the CDR3: TGTGCCAGTAGTATCAGGTCAGGACGAAGCAATCAGCCCCAGCATTTT. Translation gives CASSIRSGRSNQPQHF.

The rearrangement links TRBV10-3 to TRBJ1-5; D may be TRBD1 (5 bases). The CDR3 runs to 14 residues. The germline V and J ends were trimmed by 2 bases and 3 bases, with 8 bases remaining between them. The germline CDR1 and CDR2 sequences are ENHRY and SYGVKD. CDR3 protein: CAISEGRVNQPQHF. DNA of the CDR3: TGTGCCATCAGTGAGGGCAGGGTCAATCAGCCCCAGCATTTT.

This clonotype was counted ten times or more. The genes are TRBV7-9 and TRBJ1-6; a weak D match, TRBD1 (5 bases). This CDR3 region has 14 residues. From germline, CDR1 is SEHNR and CDR2 FQNEAQ (reference sequence). V gave up 4 bases and J gave up 6 bases, with 10 bases separating them. The CDR3 reads CASSSNRGNSPLHF. DNA for the CDR3: TGTGCCAGCAGCTCGAATAGGGGTAATTCACCCCTCCACTTT.

This rearrangement joins TRBV5-6 to TRBJ2-5, with a tentative D call TRBD2 (5 bases). The CDR3 covers 16 residues. Germline V lookup: CDR1 SGHDT, CDR2 YYEEEE. The V end was cut by 7 bases, the J end by 1 base, with 20 bases between. CDR3 coding DNA: TGTGCCAGCGAACCAGGACTCAGAAAACCCCAAGAGACCCAGTACTTC. Translating gives CASEPGLRKPQETQYF.

The chain links TRBV15 to TRBJ2-7, with D possibly TRBD2 on 6 matching bases. There are 15 residues in the CDR3. V was pared by 3 bases and J by 2 bases, with 14 bases between. Per the germline V gene, CDR1 is LNHNV and CDR2 is YYDKDF (reference sequence). The CDR3 loop reads CATSSGPGTPYEQYF. The DNA for the CDR3 is TGTGCCACCAGCAGTGGCCCCGGGACTCCCTACGAGCAGTACTTC.

This clonotype has just a few counts. An end of the junction differs from the germline gene, which may be a read error. The V and J genes are TRBV7-7 and TRBJ2-5; D possibly uses TRBD1 or TRBD2 (5 bases each). Germline V gives CDR1 SSHAT, CDR2 FNYEAQ (reference sequence). There are 14 residues in the CDR3. The DNA of the CDR3 is TGTGCTAGCAGCCCGGCAGGGCGTATGGAGGCCCAGTACTTC. Its protein is CASSPAGRMEAQYF.

The sample holds one count of this clonotype. The junction differs from germline at one of its ends, possibly a read error. The J gene is TRBJ2-3, the V gene TRBV24-1; 7 nucleotides align to TRBD1. Per the germline V gene, CDR1 is KGHDR and CDR2 is SFDVKD. This CDR3 is 17 amino acids long. Written as DNA, the CDR3 is TGTGCCAGCAGTGCCCTCCATTGGGACAGAGACACAGATACGCAGTATTTT. This codes for CASSALHWDRDTDTQYF.

The chain recombines TRBV2 with TRBJ1-4; TRBD1 matches at 7 bases. V lost 6 bases, J lost 2 bases, and 3 bases stayed unmatched. The CDR3 has 14 amino acids. Germline V gives CDR1 SNHLY, CDR2 FYNNEI. The CDR3 loop is CASRMDRTNEKLFF. The DNA for the CDR3 is TGTGCCAGCAGAATGGACAGGACTAATGAAAAACTGTTTTTT.

The J gene is TRBJ1-5, the V gene TRBV15, with 7 bases that match TRBD1. Germline CDR1 LNHNV, CDR2 YYDKDF (reference sequence). The CDR3 sequence is 15 residues long. The junction had 5 bases not matched to a gene; V was cut back by 5 bases and J by 1 base. The CDR3 loop is CATSARGRSNQPQHF. The CDR3 nucleotides are TGTGCCACCAGCGCCAGGGGGAGAAGCAATCAGCCCCAGCATTTT.

The V call is TRBV9, the J call TRBJ1-6, with D possibly matching TRBD1 (6 bases). Germline-derived CDR1 and CDR2 are SGDLS and YYNGEE. Trimming left V 1 base short and J 8 bases short, with 13 bases between. This CDR3 contains 15 residues. The CDR3 spells CASSVRQGCHSPLHF. In nucleotides, the CDR3 is TGTGCCAGCAGCGTAAGGCAGGGGTGTCATTCACCCCTCCACTTT.

The V gene is TRBV29-1, the J gene TRBJ2-2; TRBD2 matches 8 bases. Looked up from germline, CDR1 is SQVTM and CDR2 is ANQGSEA. The CDR3 has 12 residues. J lost 3 bases, V lost 7 bases, and 1 base had no gene match. The DNA of the CDR3 is TGCAGCGGTAGCGGGGACACCGGGGAGCTGTTTTTT. It translates to CSGSGDTGELFF.

With regard to this clonotype: At one boundary the junction diverges from the germline segment, which might be a read error. This chain connects TRBV29-1 to TRBJ2-7; no firm D call. The germline CDR1 and CDR2 sequences are SQVTM and ANQGSEA. This CDR3 has 12 residues. The CDR3 loop reads CSVEVRSFEQYF. For the CDR3, the DNA is TGCAGCGTTGAAGTAAGATCCTTCGAGCAGTACTTC.

This clonotype was observed at least ten times. The rearrangement joins TRBV7-9 to TRBJ1-1, with 8 positions matching TRBD1. The CDR3 is made up of 14 amino acids. Germline V gives CDR1 SEHNR, CDR2 FQNEAQ (reference sequence). V was clipped by 3 bases and J by 3 bases; unmatched bases: 3. For the CDR3, the DNA is TGTGCCAGCAGCTTTGACAGGGGAGACACTGAAGCTTTCTTT. Protein: CASSFDRGDTEAFF. Complete variable domain (other parts from reference TRBV7-9 and TRBJ1-1): DTGVSQNPRHKITKRGQNVTFRCDPISEHNRLYWYRQTLGQGPEFLTYFQNEAQLEKSRLLSDRFSAERPKGSFSTLEIQRTEQGDSAMYLCASSFDRGDTEAFFGQGTRLTVV.